The following is a TCR beta chain sequence with its context. This sample stems from a study of blood T cell repertoires in COVID-19. The protocol was immunoSEQ multiplex PCR, while the TCRdb copy is restricted to in-frame clones and leaves out a portion. The repertoire consists of 130,000 or so clones, with roughly four fifths occurring once and the leading ten covering 18%. Assignment of participants to cohorts was predicated upon participant-reported clinical history. Two negative PCRs, clearance, or symptom resolution characterized the recovered Cohort 3 donors. CDR1 SNHLY and CDR2 FYNNEI come from the germline V gene. The CDR3 totals 15 residues. V gave up 7 bases and J gave up 4 bases, with 19 bases separating them.

The chain couples TRBV2 to TRBJ1-2; TRBD1 is a possible D gene (6 bases). The sample was PBMCs or T cells enriched from blood (not recorded which). The sequence derives from a man younger than 40 who had recovered from COVID-19. The CDR3 DNA sequence: TGTGCCAGCACCCCCCGGGGCAGGGGATCCTATGGCTACACCTTC. Translated, it gives CASTPRGRGSYGYTF.